The 29 T cell receptor beta chains in this list originate from one sample, sequenced in a study of T cells in Graves' hyperthyroidism and ophthalmopathy. Using RNA transcripts as the source, TCR beta CDR3 regions were amplified. Carried out on the TCR CDR3, a first-round RT-PCR used the HTBI primer set. A single record per CDR3 protein comes from TCRdb applying MiXCR to the multiplex PCR reads. The data contain approximately 380,000 distinct CDR3 sequences, about 18% of them singletons. Material for sequencing was blood. These receptor sequences come from a woman aged 18-29 years with Graves' hyperthyroidism.

At least ten counts were recorded for this clonotype. The genes are TRBV12-3 or TRBV12-4 and TRBJ1-5, with 7 nucleotides matching TRBD1. J lost 1 base, V lost 1 base, and 7 bases had no gene match. The CDR3 sequence is 17 residues long. The DNA for the CDR3 is TGTGCCAGCAGTTTAGGTAGACAGGGAGGGAGCAATCAGCCCCAGCATTTT. Protein sequence: CASSLGRQGGSNQPQHF.

In its sample, this clonotype was seen many times. CDR3 sequence (DNA): TGCAGTGCTAGAGATTCATCTTGGGGGATAGGGGAGACCCAGTACTTC. It encodes CSARDSSWGIGETQYF. This chain connects TRBV20-1 to TRBJ2-5; D possibly uses TRBD1 or TRBD2 (5 bases each). V was pared by 0 bases and J by 5 bases, with 19 bases between. CDR3 length: 16 residues. CDR1 DFQATT and CDR2 SNEGSKA come from the germline V gene (reference sequence).

This clonotype was picked up many times. CDR3 DNA: TGTGCCAGCAGCCACAGGGCGGGGGTCCAAGAGACCCAGTACTTC. Protein sequence: CASSHRAGVQETQYF. The chain employs TRBV6-1 and TRBJ2-5, with TRBD2 as a possible D gene (7 bases). The CDR3 spans 15 residues. CDR1 and CDR2 (germline): MNHNS, SASEGT. V was cut by 6 bases and J by 1 base, with 15 bases left in between.

This clonotype was picked up many times. The gene calls are TRBV28 and TRBJ1-5; D perhaps matches TRBD1 (5 bases). CDR1 MDHEN and CDR2 SYDVKM come from the germline V gene. The CDR3 runs 15 residues. Trimming removed 3 bases at V and 4 bases at J, with 13 bases between. CDR3 protein: CASSLVGESNQPQHF. The CDR3 coding sequence is TGTGCCAGCAGTTTGGTGGGGGAGTCTAATCAGCCCCAGCATTTT.

The sample holds many counts of this clonotype. V is TRBV15 and J is TRBJ2-5, with TRBD1 matching 7 bases. V was pared by 3 bases and J by 0 bases, with 10 bases of the junction left unmatched. The germline V gene encodes CDR1 LNHNV and CDR2 YYDKDF (reference sequence). This CDR3 spans 17 amino acids. The CDR3 DNA reads as TGTGCCACCAGCAGTAACACGGACAGGACAAACCAAGAGACCCAGTACTTC. This codes for CATSSNTDRTNQETQYF.

This clonotype came up many times. The chain links TRBV29-1 to TRBJ1-2; D may be TRBD1 (5 bases). CDR1 is SQVTM, CDR2 ANQGSEA, per germline. This CDR3 contains 13 residues. V lost 7 bases, J lost 4 bases, and 16 bases lay in between. The CDR3 loop reads CSAWDGAGYGYTF. In nucleotides, the CDR3 is TGCAGCGCCTGGGACGGCGCGGGCTATGGCTACACCTTC.

This clonotype showed up many times. The rearrangement uses TRBV7-2 and TRBJ1-1; possibly TRBD1 for D (5 bases). The CDR3 totals 15 residues. Per the germline V gene, CDR1 is SGHTA and CDR2 is FQGNSA. Trimming removed 0 bases at V and 3 bases at J, with 11 bases between. The CDR3 loop is CASSLAGTGDTEAFF. The CDR3 DNA reads as TGTGCCAGCAGCTTAGCGGGAACAGGAGACACTGAAGCTTTCTTT.

This clonotype was seen at least ten times. The chain carries TRBV3-1 and TRBJ2-5; D remains unclear. Germline V gene data show CDR1 as LGHDT and CDR2 as YNNKEL (reference sequence). Trimming removed 2 bases at V and 4 bases at J, with 8 bases between. The CDR3 runs 13 residues. The DNA for the CDR3 is TGTGCCAGCAGCCAAATGTTAGGAGAGACCCAGTACTTC. As protein: CASSQMLGETQYF.

At least ten counts were recorded for this clonotype. V usage is TRBV6-5 and J usage is TRBJ1-2; 8 positions match TRBD1. This CDR3 has 15 residues. The J segment lost 6 bases and the V segment lost 0 bases, leaving 6 bases of the junction unmatched. CDR1 and CDR2 (germline): MNHEY, SVGAGI. The CDR3 coding sequence is TGTGCCAGCAGTTACTCGGACAGGGTTTCTAATGGCTACACCTTC. Amino acids: CASSYSDRVSNGYTF.

Of note for this clonotype: This may stem from a read error, because a much larger clone lies one nucleotide away. Given the absence of the conserved phenylalanine or tryptophan at the CDR3 end, a read error is likely. This chain links TRBV2 with TRBJ2-5; D is unresolved. The CDR3 loop spans 14 amino acids. Trimming left V 2 bases short and J 0 bases short, with 7 bases between. CDR1 is SNHLY, CDR2 FYNNEI, per germline. CDR3 loop: CASSENRNQETQYY. CDR3 nucleotides: TGTGCCAGCAGTGAAAACAGAAACCAAGAGACCCAGTACTAC.

This clonotype was observed a single time. The rearrangement uses TRBV30 and TRBJ2-7, with a weak D call TRBD2 (5 bases). Germline V gene lookup returns CDR1 GTSNPN and CDR2 SVGIG (reference sequence). This CDR3 has 15 amino acids. V lost 4 bases and J lost 3, with 19 bases in between. The CDR3 nucleotides read TGTGCCTGGAAGCGGTTGGCAGTCGGGATCTACGAGCAGTACTTC. Translation: CAWKRLAVGIYEQYF.

This clonotype was counted many times. The chain links TRBV6-5 to TRBJ1-1; weak D call: TRBD1 (5 bases). Deletions cut 8 bases from V and 4 bases from J, with 11 bases between. The CDR3 length is 12 residues. Germline CDR1 reads MNHEY; CDR2 reads SVGAGI. The CDR3 region is CASRGGITEAFF. In nucleotides, the CDR3 is TGTGCCAGCCGGGGGGGAATCACTGAAGCTTTCTTT.

The J gene is TRBJ1-1, the V gene TRBV6-5; tentative D call: TRBD1 (5 bases). The ends were cut back, 2 bases at V and 10 bases at J, with 8 bases in the middle. This CDR3 comprises 11 residues. Germline V gene lookup returns CDR1 MNHEY and CDR2 SVGAGI. The CDR3 DNA is TGTGCCAGCAGTTACGGGGGGGGAGCTTTCTTT. Protein sequence: CASSYGGGAFF.

The rearrangement links TRBV13 to TRBJ2-7, with 12 bases lining up with TRBD2. CDR1 and CDR2 (germline): PRHDT, FYEKMQ (reference sequence). CDR3 size: 16 residues. V was clipped by 7 bases and J by 5 bases; unmatched bases: 12. The CDR3 spells CASNSLLAGGGDEQYF. The CDR3 DNA follows: TGTGCCAGCAACTCTCTCCTAGCGGGAGGGGGCGACGAGCAGTACTTC.

The rearrangement joins TRBV28 to TRBJ1-2; D remains ambiguous. In germline, CDR1 is MDHEN, CDR2 SYDVKM. The CDR3 extends over 14 amino acids. V lost 4 bases and J 6 bases, leaving 15 bases between the germline ends. The DNA for the CDR3 is TGTGCCAGCAGTTCCCCCTTCCTCGGGCATGGCTACACCTTC. It codes for CASSSPFLGHGYTF.

This clonotype was detected only a few times. This chain links TRBV6-5 with TRBJ1-1; weak D call: TRBD1 (5 bases). Trimming removed 2 bases from V and 5 bases from J, with 12 bases in between. Germline CDR1 MNHEY, CDR2 SVGAGI. The CDR3 sequence is 14 residues long. This CDR3 is CASSYRAGRTEAFF. The DNA of the CDR3 is TGTGCCAGCAGTTACCGGGCAGGGCGGACTGAAGCTTTCTTT.

This clonotype was observed many times. The chain has TRBV24-1 and TRBJ1-5, with 7 nucleotides matching TRBD1. The V segment lost 5 bases and the J segment 2 bases; nucleotides outside the gene matches: 8. The CDR3 is 16 amino acids. The germline V gene has CDR1 KGHDR and CDR2 SFDVKD. CDR3 amino acids: CATSVGGAGGNQPQHF. Here the CDR3 DNA reads TGTGCCACCAGTGTAGGGGGCGCGGGGGGCAATCAGCCCCAGCATTTT.

The chain employs TRBV11-3 and TRBJ1-1; no definite D call. Trimming shortened V by 1 base and J by 0 bases, and 9 bases separated the two germline ends. This CDR3 is built from 15 residues. Germline CDR1 and CDR2: SGHNT and YENEEA. In DNA form, the CDR3 reads TGTGCCAGCAGCTTAGTATTAGGGATGAACACTGAAGCTTTCTTT. Protein: CASSLVLGMNTEAFF.

This clonotype was seen at least ten times. This sequence joins TRBV12-3 or TRBV12-4 and TRBJ2-5, with D tentatively TRBD1 (7 bases). The CDR3 spans 15 residues. The V end was cut by 5 bases, the J end by 5 bases, with 18 bases between. CDR3: CASSRGQPEGETQYF. In DNA, the CDR3 is TGTGCCAGCAGTCGGGGACAGCCGGAGGGGGAGACCCAGTACTTC.

This clonotype was seen more than once but under ten times. V is TRBV5-1 and J is TRBJ2-7; no clear D gene. CDR1 and CDR2 (germline): SGHRS, YFSETQ. The CDR3 loop spans 15 amino acids. V lost 1 base to trimming and J lost 1 base, with 12 bases between them. The CDR3 nucleotides are TGCGCCAGCAGCTTGTGGGCCACCCCATCCTACGAGCAGTACTTC. Translating gives CASSLWATPSYEQYF.

This clonotype was detected ten times or more. This chain connects TRBV20-1 to TRBJ2-4; D possibly uses TRBD1 or TRBD2 (5 bases each). Trimming stripped 6 bases from V and 10 bases from J, with 19 bases between. Germline loops: CDR1 DFQATT, CDR2 SNEGSKA (reference sequence). The CDR3 contains 13 residues. The CDR3 is CSATRDGFLIQYF. As DNA, the CDR3 is TGCAGTGCCACCCGGGACGGCTTCCTTATTCAGTACTTC.

This clonotype was found many times. J is TRBJ1-2 and V is TRBV28; D is unresolved. Germline V gene data show CDR1 as MDHEN and CDR2 as SYDVKM. The CDR3 is 13 amino acids. V was pared by 3 bases and J by 8 bases, with 13 bases between. CDR3 protein: CASSFPPVGGYTF. For the CDR3, the DNA is TGTGCCAGCAGTTTTCCCCCGGTGGGCGGCTACACCTTC.

At least ten counts were recorded for this clonotype. This chain links TRBV7-9 with TRBJ1-2; D is undetermined. The germline V gene has CDR1 SEHNR and CDR2 FQNEAQ (reference sequence). Trimming took 7 bases from V and 3 from J, leaving 15 bases between them. The length of the CDR3 is 14 residues. CDR3 loop: CASIHLPWDYGYTF. In DNA, the CDR3 is TGTGCCAGCATTCACCTACCTTGGGACTATGGCTACACCTTC.

The chain couples TRBV7-2 to TRBJ2-7, with D perhaps matching TRBD1 (7 bases). Trimming took off 5 bases at V and 2 bases at J, with 16 bases between the two ends. CDR3 length equals 15 residues. The V gene's germline CDR1 is SGHTA and CDR2 FQGNSA. The CDR3 region has the DNA TGTGCCAGCAGCGTACGGGGGACAGACGCCTACGAGCAGTACTTC. It yields the protein CASSVRGTDAYEQYF.

The chain recombines TRBV20-1 with TRBJ2-5; perhaps TRBD2 as D (6 bases). V lost 7 bases, J lost 3 bases, and 6 bases lay in between. In germline, CDR1 is DFQATT, CDR2 SNEGSKA (reference sequence). The length of the CDR3 is 10 residues. The CDR3 bases are TGCAGTGTAGCGGAAGAGACCCAGTACTTC. Translated, it gives CSVAEETQYF.

Ten or more counts support this clonotype. The rearrangement joins TRBV6-5 to TRBJ1-5; unclear D gene. Germline loops: CDR1 MNHEY, CDR2 SVGAGI. The CDR3 loop spans 13 amino acids. Trimming pared 2 bases from V and 5 bases from J, leaving 7 bases between. This CDR3 reads CASSYREHQPQHF. The CDR3 nucleotides read TGTGCCAGCAGTTACAGGGAGCATCAGCCCCAGCATTTT.

This clonotype was picked up many times. This sequence joins TRBV6-4 and TRBJ1-5, with D maybe TRBD1 (5 bases). The CDR3 covers 13 residues. The germline gives CDR1 MRHNA, CDR2 SNTAGT. Trimming stripped 11 bases from V and 12 bases from J, with 23 bases between. As DNA, the CDR3 is TGTGCCCGCGAGGGGAGGGCGAAAAAGTTCCAGCATTTT. This sequence encodes CAREGRAKKFQHF.

Ten or more counts support this clonotype. As DNA, the CDR3 is TGTGCCACCAGTGATACTAACAGGGCCGAGCAGTACTTC. The encoded protein is CATSDTNRAEQYF. The J gene is TRBJ2-7, the V gene TRBV24-1; TRBD1 is a possible D gene (6 bases). V was shortened by 3 bases and J by 6 bases, with 11 bases between the two germline ends. Germline CDR1 reads KGHDR; CDR2 reads SFDVKD. The CDR3 spans 13 residues.

The rearrangement joins TRBV29-1 to TRBJ2-7; D is unresolved. The CDR3 totals 12 residues. Trimming took 2 bases from V and 2 from J, leaving 7 bases between them. Germline CDR1 reads SQVTM; CDR2 reads ANQGSEA. DNA for the CDR3: TGCAGCGTTGAACTAGTACCCTACGAGCAGTACTTC. Protein: CSVELVPYEQYF.